This T cell receptor beta chain stems from a study of T cell changes during pregnancy in multiple sclerosis. Libraries were prepared by immunoSEQ multiplex PCR; TCRdb keeps only in-frame clonotypes and omits some of them. The data contain 40,000 to 45,000 clones, about 92% of them singletons. CDR3 size: 13 residues. V was pared by 6 bases and J by 5 bases, with 11 bases between. Germline CDR1 reads KGHSH; CDR2 reads LQKENI. The receptor comes from a female donor with multiple sclerosis, enrolled in a pregnancy study. The starting material was CD4+ T cells from peripheral blood mononuclear cells, obtained in the third trimester of pregnancy. The rearrangement uses TRBV18 and TRBJ1-5, with a weak D call TRBD1 (5 bases). CDR3 sequence (DNA): TGTGCCAGCTCCCCGTCCAGGGATCAGCCCCAGCATTTT. Its protein is CASSPSRDQPQHF.